Below are 16 T cell receptor beta chains sequenced from a single sample in a study of blood T cell repertoires in COVID-19. Generated by immunoSEQ multiplex PCR, the TCRdb table keeps only in-frame clones and is missing some. This sample has 25,000 to 35,000 clones; about 90% occur once, and the top ten carry more than 9%. Sample: peripheral blood. These receptors were collected from a human donor with active COVID-19. The donor label of this sample is uncertain.

The chain combines TRBV29-1 with TRBJ2-3; D might be TRBD1 (6 bases). The CDR3 is made up of 14 amino acids. Germline assignment: CDR1 SQVTM and CDR2 ANQGSEA. V was trimmed by 4 bases and J by 1 base, leaving 12 bases between them. CDR3 loop: CSVVGGGGTDTQYF. The CDR3, as DNA: TGCAGCGTTGTTGGGGGCGGAGGCACAGATACGCAGTATTTT.

The chain uses TRBV5-4 and TRBJ2-1, with unresolved D. There are 14 residues in the CDR3. Trimming took off 7 bases at V and 0 bases at J, with 11 bases between the two ends. CDR1 and CDR2 from the germline V gene are SGHNT and YYREEE (reference sequence). The CDR3 region has the DNA TGTGCCAGCGATGCGGAAAGCTCCTACAATGAGCAGTTCTTC. Its protein is CASDAESSYNEQFF.

This chain links TRBV4-2 with TRBJ2-3; D unresolved. CDR1 is LGHNA, CDR2 YNFKEQ, per germline. V gave up 0 bases and J gave up 3 bases, with 22 bases separating them. The CDR3 has 19 residues. The CDR3: CASSQDIFGVDPRTDTQYF. The DNA of the CDR3 is TGTGCCAGCAGCCAAGATATATTTGGTGTTGACCCGAGGACAGATACGCAGTATTTT.

J is TRBJ2-3 and V is TRBV24-1; 9 nucleotides match TRBD1. The ends lost 9 bases at V and 6 bases at J; junction bases unmatched: 12. The CDR3 runs to 15 residues. CDR1 is KGHDR and CDR2 is SFDVKD in the germline V gene. CDR3 sequence reads: CATAPGQGSRDTQYF. DNA of the CDR3: TGTGCCACCGCCCCGGGACAGGGATCCCGGGATACGCAGTATTTT.

The chain carries TRBV27 and TRBJ2-2; D possibly corresponds to TRBD1 (6 bases). Germline CDR1 is MNHEY and CDR2 is SMNVEV (reference sequence). Trimming removed 5 bases at V and 2 bases at J, with 12 bases between. CDR3 length: 15 residues. CDR3 bases: TGTGCCAGCAGTCGGACAGTCCTTAACACCGGGGAGCTGTTTTTT. Encoded protein: CASSRTVLNTGELFF.

The gene calls are TRBV25-1 and TRBJ1-2; 9 bases match TRBD1. Germline values: CDR1 MGHDK, CDR2 SYGVNS. J was trimmed by 4 bases and V by 4 bases; bases with no gene match: 7. This CDR3 has 15 residues. The CDR3 DNA reads TGTGCCAGCAGTGGACCTGACAGGGGGTCCTATGGCTACACCTTC. Translated, it gives CASSGPDRGSYGYTF.

V gene TRBV4-2 combines with J gene TRBJ1-2, with TRBD1 matching 7 bases. Germline V gene data show CDR1 as LGHNA and CDR2 as YNFKEQ. CDR3 size: 14 residues. The junction had 6 bases not matched to a gene; V was cut back by 3 bases and J by 5 bases. CDR3 nucleotides: TGTGCCAGCAGCCACTCCGAGACAGGGTATGGCTACACCTTC. Protein sequence: CASSHSETGYGYTF.

The J gene is TRBJ2-3, the V gene TRBV3-1 (or the pseudogene TRBV3-2), with 10 bases lining up with TRBD2. Unmatched junction bases numbered 2, after V lost 1 base and J lost 1 base. CDR1 and CDR2 from the germline V gene are LGHDT and YNNKEL (reference sequence). CDR3 length: 16 amino acids. The chain's CDR3 is CASSQAGTSGTDTQYF. Here the CDR3 DNA reads TGTGCCAGCAGCCAAGCCGGGACTAGCGGCACAGATACGCAGTATTTT.

In its sample, this clone was seen a few times. This chain links TRBV21-1 with TRBJ2-7; the table names TRBD2, a call not compared with the DNA. TRBV21-1 is a listed pseudogene. This CDR3 comprises 15 residues. DNA of the CDR3: TGTGCCAGCAGCAAAGGACGCCTAGCGGAAAGCGAGCAGTACTTC. It codes for CASSKGRLAESEQYF.

In its sample, this clone was seen once. V and J are TRBV6-5 and TRBJ2-3, with 9 bases aligning to TRBD2. Germline CDR1 is MNHEY and CDR2 is SVGAGI. The CDR3 length is 15 residues. After removal of 3 bases from V and 4 bases from J, the junction contained 5 bases not matched to a gene. The CDR3 sequence is CASSYLGLAPDTQYF. The DNA of the CDR3 is TGTGCCAGCAGTTATTTGGGACTAGCACCAGATACGCAGTATTTT.

The V call is TRBV5-1, the J call TRBJ1-2, with 8 bases fitting TRBD1. J was trimmed by 3 bases and V by 3 bases; bases with no gene match: 4. From germline, CDR1 is SGHRS and CDR2 YFSETQ. The CDR3 runs to 14 residues. The CDR3 sequence is CASSSRGRDYGYTF. The CDR3 region has the DNA TGCGCCAGCAGCTCCAGGGGGCGCGACTATGGCTACACCTTC.

CDR3 sequence (DNA): TGTGCCAGCAGGACAGCCGGCTGGTACGAGCAGTACTTC. The encoded protein is CASRTAGWYEQYF. The V gene is TRBV2, the J gene TRBJ2-7; tentatively, D is TRBD1 (5 bases). The CDR3 totals 13 residues. CDR1 and CDR2 (germline): SNHLY, FYNNEI. The V and J ends lost 6 bases and 4 bases respectively, with 13 bases between them.

This clone appeared a single time. The V gene is TRBV6-5, the J gene TRBJ1-1; D is unresolved. Germline V lookup: CDR1 MNHEY, CDR2 SVGAGI. Trimming took off 3 bases at V and 1 base at J, with 9 bases between the two ends. The CDR3 has 14 residues. The DNA for the CDR3 is TGTGCCAGCAGTTATGGGCAGACGAACACTGAAGCTTTCTTT. Its translation is CASSYGQTNTEAFF.

The chain links TRBV2 to TRBJ2-2; unclear D gene. Germline V gives CDR1 SNHLY, CDR2 FYNNEI. The germline V and J ends were trimmed by 11 bases and 7 bases, with 14 bases remaining between them. CDR3 length equals 12 residues. For the CDR3, the DNA is TGTGCCCAGCAGAAACGGAGCGGGGAGCTGTTTTTT. It encodes CAQQKRSGELFF.

The rearrangement links TRBV11-2 to TRBJ1-3, with a possible D match to TRBD1 (6 bases). V dropped 1 base and J dropped 3 bases, with 13 bases sitting between them. CDR1 is SGHAT, CDR2 FQNNGV, per germline. The CDR3 sequence is 16 residues long. The CDR3 is CASSLVGAGVGNTIYF. As DNA, the CDR3 is TGTGCCAGCAGCTTAGTTGGGGCAGGGGTTGGAAACACCATATATTTT.

The chain couples TRBV29-1 to TRBJ1-2; 8 bases line up with TRBD1. The CDR3 has 12 residues. From germline, CDR1 is SQVTM and CDR2 ANQGSEA. Losses at the gene ends were 4 bases for V and 6 bases for J; bases not matched to a gene: 4. CDR3 sequence (DNA): TGCAGCGTTGGTCAGGGGGCAGATGGCTACACCTTC. Its translation: CSVGQGADGYTF.